This entry concerns a single T cell receptor beta chain. Antigen unknown. With 0 bases removed from V and 1 base from J, the gap between germline ends came to 5 bases. This CDR3 spans 14 amino acids. In germline, CDR1 is SGHDT, CDR2 YYEEEE. The data belong to a study of brain T cells in children with intractable seizures. Study conclusions and caveats: Viral specificity was inferred only from CDR3 similarity; HCMV serostatus was unknown. Absence of clones before surgery may stem from lower sequencing depth.

Sequencing was performed with immunoSEQ multiplex PCR; in TCRdb, only in-frame clones are kept and a portion is missing. Among about 80,000 clones, around 91% were seen once, and the ten largest hold 24%. The sequenced cases were selected for having the highest brain T cell transcript signatures. This rearrangement joins TRBV5-6 to TRBJ2-1, with D hard to call. Material: peripheral blood, obtained at surgery. This clonotype was sampled from a girl aged 2 to 9 with Rasmussen encephalitis and intractable seizures. CDR3 protein: CASSLVQSYNEQFF. CDR3 nucleotides: TGTGCCAGCAGCTTGGTACAGTCCTACAATGAGCAGTTCTTC.